The 3 T cell receptor beta chains listed next were all sequenced from one sample in a study of shared clonotypes between healthy human individuals (dated by TCRdb to about 2020). The library was obtained by the immunoSEQ multiplex PCR assay. TCRdb obtained this table from immuneACCESS and retained in-frame rearrangements with V and J assigned. These tables miss some clones; where compared with another copy, unresolved V genes account for less than half of the shortfall, and the remainder is unexplained. The sample table holds millions of clones, of which just over 90% were seen once. Of the sample, about 0.39% is held by the ten largest clones. Sequencing used naive CD4+ T cells from PBMCs. Sample cell subset or site, as interpreted from the label and publication: CD45RA+ positively selected. Every receptor here comes from a man younger than 30 in good health. Some clones in this sample may be carry-over from other donors' samples.

The chain uses TRBV6-5 and TRBJ1-4, with 10 positions matching TRBD1. This CDR3 is built from 15 residues. CDR1 MNHEY and CDR2 SVGAGI come from the germline V gene. V gave up 8 bases and J gave up 0 bases; unmatched junction bases: 3. The CDR3 loop reads CASGQGVPTNEKLFF. The CDR3 coding sequence is TGTGCCAGCGGACAGGGGGTACCAACTAATGAAAAACTGTTTTTT.

The chain employs TRBV9 and TRBJ2-5, with D possibly TRBD2 on 6 matching bases. Per germline, CDR1 SGDLS and CDR2 YYNGEE. V was shortened by 0 bases and J by 7 bases, with 16 bases between the two germline ends. The CDR3 has 15 amino acids. CDR3 coding DNA: TGTGCCAGCAGCGTAGAGTCCGGGGGAAGTGTGACCCAGTACTTC. Its translation is CASSVESGGSVTQYF.

The V and J genes are TRBV5-6 and TRBJ2-5; D is undetermined. This CDR3 has 15 residues. Trimming cost V 4 bases and J 1 base, with 14 bases left between them. Germline V gene data show CDR1 as SGHDT and CDR2 as YYEEEE. The CDR3 region is CASSVPDGPQETQYF. The CDR3 DNA reads as TGTGCCAGCAGCGTCCCCGATGGGCCCCAAGAGACCCAGTACTTC.